Included here is one T cell receptor (beta chain) sequence, with context. The CDR3 is 15 residues long. Trimming at V came to 5 bases and at J to 3 bases, leaving 7 bases not matched to a gene. Germline V lookup: CDR1 GTSNPN, CDR2 SVGIG (reference sequence). The data originate from a study of blood T cell repertoires in COVID-19. Whole-study context: The origin of the acute and convalescent COVID-19 samples was the United States, Italy and Spain. From T cells, B-cell-depleted T cells, or PBMCs came the material, which was cDNA or gDNA.

Original analysis: Amplification of reference gene primers provided the estimated nucleated cell counts. Method: immunoSEQ multiplex PCR; TCRdb's copy keeps in-frame clones and lacks some. Clonal size and the V and J genes are those of that table, whereas D and trimming came from the DNA. The sample shows approximately 47,000 clones, around 88% of them seen only once. Sequenced sample: peripheral blood. The TCR originated in a woman aged 60 to 75 with acute or convalescent COVID-19. The rearrangement uses TRBV30 and TRBJ2-1, with 10 positions matching TRBD2. CDR3 residues: CAWDSGGTHYNEQFF. CDR3 in DNA: TGTGCCTGGGATAGCGGGGGGACCCACTACAATGAGCAGTTCTTC.